The entry that follows covers one T cell receptor beta chain sequence. In germline, CDR1 is LNHDA, CDR2 SQIVND (reference sequence). V shed 5 bases and J 7 bases; nucleotides not matched to a gene: 13. This CDR3 has 15 amino acids. These data belong to a study of blood T cell repertoires in COVID-19. Data came from immunoSEQ multiplex PCR; TCRdb stores just in-frame clones and leaves some out. The profile shows some 160,000 clones, around 80% of them singletons. Sequenced material: peripheral blood. This sequence originates from a woman in her sixties or seventies who had recovered from COVID-19. The chain couples TRBV19 to TRBJ2-7; 8 nucleotides agree with TRBD1. The CDR3: CASSPRTGTPREQYF. The DNA of the CDR3 is TGTGCCAGTAGTCCCCGGACAGGGACCCCTCGGGAGCAGTACTTC. Filled out from reference TRBV19 and TRBJ2-7, the complete variable domain reads DGGITQSPKYLFRKEGQNVTLSCEQNLNHDAMYWYRQDPGQGLRLIYYSQIVNDFQKGDIAEGYSVSREKKESFPLTVTSAQKNPTAFYLCASSPRTGTPREQYFGPGTRLTVT.